The 5 T cell receptor beta chains in this list originate from one sample, sequenced in a study of blood T cell repertoires in COVID-19. Sequencing was performed with immunoSEQ multiplex PCR; in TCRdb, only in-frame clones are kept and a portion is missing. Seen here are some 500,000 clones, around 90% observed once, and the top ten hold 7.5% to 9.5%. Material for sequencing was peripheral blood. The receptor source for this set is a woman between 50 and 59 years old with COVID-19, enrolled during active disease.

The chain employs TRBV3-1 (or the pseudogene TRBV3-2) and TRBJ1-2; 10 bases map to TRBD1. The CDR3 is made up of 15 amino acids. The V gene's germline CDR1 is LGHDT and CDR2 YNNKEL (reference sequence). J lost 6 bases, V lost 1 base, and 5 bases had no gene match. In nucleotides, the CDR3 is TGTGCCAGCAGCCAAGCAGACAGGGGGCCGGATGGCTACACCTTC. It yields the protein CASSQADRGPDGYTF.

V and J are TRBV5-5 and TRBJ2-3; 9 nucleotides match TRBD1. The junction had 9 bases not matched to a gene; V was cut back by 4 bases and J by 3 bases. The germline gives CDR1 SGHKS, CDR2 YYEKEE (reference sequence). The CDR3 extends over 16 amino acids. The CDR3 loop reads CASSLGQGSFTDTQYF. CDR3 sequence (DNA): TGTGCCAGCAGCCTGGGACAGGGTTCTTTTACAGATACGCAGTATTTT.

This chain joins TRBV12-3 or TRBV12-4 and TRBJ1-4, with D unresolved. The germline V and J ends were trimmed by 5 bases and 10 bases, with 8 bases remaining between them. The CDR3 has 11 residues. CDR3 DNA: TGTGCCAGCAGTGATAGGAGAAAACTGTTTTTT. It specifies CASSDRRKLFF.

The chain carries TRBV4-1 and TRBJ1-1; 7 bases line up with TRBD1. The CDR3 loop spans 17 amino acids. Germline V gives CDR1 MGHRA, CDR2 YSYEKL. The V segment lost 5 bases and the J segment 3 bases; nucleotides outside the gene matches: 15. CDR3 residues: CASSSLQGSRRYTEAFF. The CDR3 DNA reads TGCGCCAGCAGCTCCTTACAGGGGTCGCGGCGGTACACTGAAGCTTTCTTT.

CDR3 nucleotides: TGTGCCAGCACTATACTAAAAAGCGGGGACAGGGAACGCACCTTC. As protein: CASTILKSGDRERTF. The gene calls are TRBV2 and TRBJ1-2; TRBD1 matches 9 bases. The CDR3 contains 15 residues. From germline, CDR1 is SNHLY and CDR2 FYNNEI. The junction had 19 bases not matched to a gene; V was cut back by 7 bases and J by 13 bases.